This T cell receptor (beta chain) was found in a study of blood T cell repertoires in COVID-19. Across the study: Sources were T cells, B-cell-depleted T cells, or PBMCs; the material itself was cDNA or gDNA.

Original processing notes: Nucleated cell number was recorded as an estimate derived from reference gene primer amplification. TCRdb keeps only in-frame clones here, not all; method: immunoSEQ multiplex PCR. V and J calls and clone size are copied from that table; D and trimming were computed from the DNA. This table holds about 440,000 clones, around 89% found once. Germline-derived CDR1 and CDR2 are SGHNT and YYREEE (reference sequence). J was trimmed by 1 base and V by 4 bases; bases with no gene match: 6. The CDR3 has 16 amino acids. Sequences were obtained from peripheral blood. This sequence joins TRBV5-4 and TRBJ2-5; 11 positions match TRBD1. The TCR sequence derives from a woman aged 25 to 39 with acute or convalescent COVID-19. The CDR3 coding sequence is TGTGCCAGCAGCGACCGGACAGGGGGCACCCAAGAGACCCAGTACTTC. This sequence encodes CASSDRTGGTQETQYF.